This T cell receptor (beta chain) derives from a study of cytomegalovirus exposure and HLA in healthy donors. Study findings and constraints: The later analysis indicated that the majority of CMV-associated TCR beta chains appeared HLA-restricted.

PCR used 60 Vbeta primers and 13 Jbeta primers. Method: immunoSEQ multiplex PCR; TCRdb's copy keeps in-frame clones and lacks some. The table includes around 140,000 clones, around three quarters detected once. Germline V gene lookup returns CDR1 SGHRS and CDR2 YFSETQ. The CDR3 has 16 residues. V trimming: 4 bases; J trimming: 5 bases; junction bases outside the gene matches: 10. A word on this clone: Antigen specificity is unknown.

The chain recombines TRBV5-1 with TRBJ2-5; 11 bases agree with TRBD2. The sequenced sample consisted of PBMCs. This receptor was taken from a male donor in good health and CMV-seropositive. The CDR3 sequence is CASSPLTSGDGETQYF. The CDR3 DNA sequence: TGCGCCAGCAGCCCTTTGACTAGCGGGGACGGGGAGACCCAGTACTTC.